Listed here is a single T cell receptor beta chain. What it binds is not known. Each and every patient relapsed after autologous stem cell transplantation, and patients got differing brentuximab vedotin exposure. Clones were read by immunoSEQ multiplex PCR, and TCRdb kept only the in-frame ones, dropping some. The sample comprises about 15,000 clones, 65% to 85% of which are singletons, and 25% to 30% rests with the top ten. V was trimmed by 7 bases and J by 4 bases, leaving 7 bases between them. There are 11 residues in the CDR3. Looked up from germline, CDR1 is SGHTA and CDR2 is FQGNSA. The sample comes from a study of PD-1 blockade in classical Hodgkin lymphoma. Study-wide background: Nivolumab was administered to patients intravenously at 3 mg/kg every 2 weeks.

Overall study findings and caveats: Before treatment, complete responders showed about the same diversity as newly diagnosed patients. Exclusion applied to patients who initiated nivolumab less than 1 year following ASCT.

The sample in question was peripheral blood mononuclear cells (PBMCs), obtained at baseline. The sequence derives from a human donor with classical Hodgkin lymphoma. The chain carries TRBV7-2 and TRBJ2-5; D is uncertain. The CDR3 nucleotides are TGTGCCAGCACCTGGGCAGAGACCCAGTACTTC. Encoded protein: CASTWAETQYF.